A single sample is the source of the 10 T cell receptor beta chains below, sequenced in a study of cytomegalovirus exposure and HLA in healthy donors. PCR primers comprised 60 Vbeta and 13 Jbeta primers. The method was immunoSEQ multiplex PCR; TCRdb's version includes in-frame clones alone and lacks a portion of them. The sample shows 120,000 to 150,000 clones, over 60% of them seen only once. Sequencing was carried out using PBMCs. These receptors all come from a middle-aged man in good health and CMV-seropositive.

To note about this clone: At one of its ends the junction is not consistent with the germline gene, which may arise from a read error. The chain joins TRBV19 to TRBJ2-1, with D perhaps TRBD2 (6 bases). CDR3 length: 18 residues. Germline V gives CDR1 LNHDA, CDR2 SQIVND (reference sequence). CDR3 DNA: TGTGCCAGTAGTCGGTCTCGAGACGGGGGAACTTCCAACAATGGGCAGTTCTTC. It is translated as CASSRSRDGGTSNNGQFF.

V usage is TRBV28 and J usage is TRBJ2-2, with 10 bases lining up with TRBD1. This CDR3 comprises 17 residues. Germline V gene lookup returns CDR1 MDHEN and CDR2 SYDVKM. Germline trimming cut 6 bases from V and 7 bases from J; bases unmatched to any gene: 14. The CDR3, as DNA: TGTGCCAGCAGACGTTCGAGGGACAGGGGTAGGGGCGGGGAGCTGTTTTTT. Encoded protein: CASRRSRDRGRGGELFF.

J is TRBJ2-5 and V is TRBV5-1, with TRBD2 as a possible D gene (5 bases). The end of the DNA aligns better with TRBJ2-7, so the J call may be wrong. The CDR3 extends over 14 amino acids. Germline V gene sequence: CDR1 SGHRS, CDR2 YFSETQ. CDR3 protein: CASGRGHGVIEQYF. The CDR3 DNA sequence: TGCGCCAGCGGGCGAGGCCACGGGGTGATCGAGCAGTACTTC.

This sequence joins TRBV6-5 and TRBJ2-7, with 11 bases aligning to TRBD1. The junction had 6 bases not matched to a gene; V was cut back by 5 bases and J by 3 bases. This CDR3 contains 15 residues. Germline-derived CDR1 and CDR2 are MNHEY and SVGAGI. Here the CDR3 DNA reads TGTGCCAGCAGTCGCGGGACAGGGGGTTTCTACGAGCAGTACTTC. Amino acids: CASSRGTGGFYEQYF.

The chain is built from TRBV29-1 and TRBJ2-7; a possible D gene is TRBD2 (5 bases). Germline assignment: CDR1 SQVTM and CDR2 ANQGSEA. There are 12 residues in the CDR3. Trimming pared 5 bases from V and 0 bases from J, leaving 8 bases between. The CDR3 region is CSVQTSSYEQYF. DNA of the CDR3: TGCAGCGTTCAAACTAGCTCCTACGAGCAGTACTTC.

The rearrangement joins TRBV7-2 to TRBJ1-4, with D possibly TRBD1 on 5 matching bases. Germline assignment: CDR1 SGHTA and CDR2 FQGNSA. V was pared by 3 bases and J by 7 bases, with 12 bases between. This CDR3 contains 14 residues. The CDR3 loop is CASSLGGGGEKLFF. CDR3 coding DNA: TGTGCCAGCAGCTTGGGGGGAGGAGGTGAAAAACTGTTTTTT.

The chain combines TRBV6-5 with TRBJ2-2; D is unresolved. Deletions cut 7 bases from V and 1 base from J, with 10 bases between. Looked up from germline, CDR1 is MNHEY and CDR2 is SVGAGI. This CDR3 is built from 14 residues. In nucleotides, the CDR3 is TGTGCCAGCACCAAGACGGGGAACACCGGGGAGCTGTTTTTT. Its protein is CASTKTGNTGELFF.

The J gene is TRBJ1-1, the V gene TRBV6-1; TRBD1 matches 10 bases. From germline, CDR1 is MNHNS and CDR2 SASEGT. The CDR3 sequence is 13 residues long. J lost 10 bases, V lost 6 bases, and 8 bases had no gene match. Here the CDR3 reads CASSVPGQGTAFF. CDR3 DNA: TGTGCCAGCAGCGTCCCGGGACAGGGGACAGCTTTCTTT.

On this clone itself: An end of the junction differs from the germline gene, which may be a read error. V is TRBV7-9 and J is TRBJ1-2, with a tentative D call TRBD1 (5 bases). Germline V gives CDR1 SEHNR, CDR2 FQNEAQ (reference sequence). The CDR3 has 17 residues. Written as DNA, the CDR3 is TGTTCCAGCAGCTACCTCTCTCCACAGGATCCCAACTATGGCTACACCTTC. Translation: CSSSYLSPQDPNYGYTF.

This clone has just one count. The chain couples TRBV29-1 to TRBJ1-2, with 10 bases aligning to TRBD1. V was pared by 6 bases and J by 7 bases, with 14 bases of the junction left unmatched. The length of the CDR3 is 15 residues. Germline CDR1 reads SQVTM; CDR2 reads ANQGSEA. CDR3 coding DNA: TGCAGCGTAGTACCCCGGGACAGGGGTTTCGGTGGCTACACCTTC. Translation: CSVVPRDRGFGGYTF.